This record covers a single T cell receptor beta chain. The data were taken from a study of T cells in Graves' hyperthyroidism and ophthalmopathy. Diagnostic decisions used clinical symptoms, serum thyroxine and TRAb, thyroid ultrasound and orbital computed tomography. RNA transcripts yielded amplified TCR beta CDR3 regions. The HTBI set primed first-round TCR CDR3 RT-PCR. TCRdb re-derived calls from the multiplex PCR reads in MiXCR, one entry per CDR3 protein. The sample has 400,000 to 450,000 distinct CDR3 sequences; 14% to 15% are singletons. The length of the CDR3 is 12 residues. From germline, CDR1 is SGHRS and CDR2 YFSETQ.

The receptor was derived from a young man with Graves' ophthalmopathy. Sequencing input: blood. The V gene is TRBV5-1, the J gene TRBJ2-7, with a weak D call TRBD2 (5 bases). This CDR3 is CASSGDAYEQYF. DNA for the CDR3: TGCGCTAGCTCCGGGGATGCCTACGAGCAGTACTTC.